This T cell receptor beta chain came from a study of blood T cell repertoires in COVID-19. For the study at large: COVID-19 samples collected from the United States, Italy and Spain covered acute and convalescent phases.

After removal of 5 bases from V and 1 base from J, the junction contained 2 bases not matched to a gene. CDR1 and CDR2 (germline): SGHVS, FNYEAQ. This CDR3 region has 14 residues. Using immunoSEQ multiplex PCR, the repertoire was profiled, and TCRdb retains in-frame clones only, with some absent. The data hold about 240,000 clones, with roughly 82% observed a single time. This chain uses TRBV7-6 with TRBJ2-3; 8 positions agree with TRBD2. The sequenced sample consisted of peripheral blood. The source of this sequence is a woman aged 70-85 years with acute or convalescent COVID-19. The DNA of the CDR3 is TGTGCCAGCAGCAGTAGCGGGGGCACAGATACGCAGTATTTT. Translating it yields CASSSSGGTDTQYF.